These 22 T cell receptor beta chains came from one sample sequenced in a study of siplizumab effects on memory and regulatory T cells. Sequencing used immunoSEQ multiplex PCR; TCRdb keeps in-frame clones, though not all of them. Of around 95,000 clones listed, 91% are singletons. The specimen was CD4+ T cells sorted from blood. The receptors originated from a human donor in good health.

V is TRBV6-5 and J is TRBJ1-1; D unclear. V was shortened by 2 bases and J by 4 bases, with 11 bases between the two germline ends. The CDR3 runs 14 residues. CDR1 is MNHEY, CDR2 SVGAGI, per germline. The CDR3 loop is CASSYEPVGTEAFF. CDR3 DNA sequence: TGTGCCAGCAGTTACGAGCCGGTAGGCACTGAAGCTTTCTTT.

This sequence joins TRBV30 and TRBJ1-2, with no clear D. From germline, CDR1 is GTSNPN and CDR2 SVGIG (reference sequence). V was trimmed by 3 bases and J by 3 bases, leaving 8 bases between them. This CDR3 has 12 residues. The CDR3 loop reads CAWRGQYYGYTF. The CDR3 DNA reads as TGTGCCTGGAGAGGGCAGTACTATGGCTACACCTTC.

The chain carries TRBV7-6 and TRBJ2-3; D could derive from TRBD1 or TRBD2 (5 bases each). The CDR3 is 14 residues long. Germline V lookup: CDR1 SGHVS, CDR2 FNYEAQ. V was shortened by 11 bases and J by 4 bases, with 19 bases between the two germline ends. The CDR3 DNA follows: TGTGCCTCAAAACGGGGCCCTAGTTCAGATACGCAGTATTTT. It codes for CASKRGPSSDTQYF.

This clone has a handful of counts. J is TRBJ1-6 and V is TRBV14; 9 bases are a match to TRBD1. The CDR3 totals 15 residues. Per the germline V gene, CDR1 is SGHDN and CDR2 is FVKESK. The junction had 6 bases not matched to a gene; V was cut back by 4 bases and J by 8 bases. The CDR3 nucleotides are TGTGCCAGCAGCCGGGGACAGGGTGGTTATTCACCCCTCCACTTT. The encoded protein is CASSRGQGGYSPLHF.

In its sample, this clone was seen a few times. The chain recombines TRBV2 with TRBJ1-1; unclear D gene. This CDR3 spans 13 amino acids. Germline V gives CDR1 SNHLY, CDR2 FYNNEI. V lost 4 bases to trimming and J lost 3 bases, with 9 bases between them. CDR3 nucleotide sequence: TGTGCCAGCAGTGTTGGGAGGGACACTGAAGCTTTCTTT. This translates into CASSVGRDTEAFF.

This rearrangement joins TRBV14 to TRBJ1-6; D might be TRBD1 (5 bases). V was cut by 6 bases and J by 7 bases, with 16 bases left in between. The CDR3 consists of 15 residues. CDR1 and CDR2 from the germline V gene are SGHDN and FVKESK. CDR3 sequence (DNA): TGTGCCAGCAGTGGGGCACAGCCGGGCAATTCACCCCTCCACTTT. As protein: CASSGAQPGNSPLHF.

In this sample, this clone turned up once. Other DNA variants within this sample encode the same CDR3. This chain joins TRBV5-1 and TRBJ1-6, with no clear D. V lost 4 bases and J lost 3, with 11 bases in between. This CDR3 has 15 residues. Germline CDR1 SGHRS, CDR2 YFSETQ. CDR3 sequence: CASSLNRDYNSPLHF. For the CDR3, the DNA is TGCGCCAGCAGCCTAAATCGGGACTATAATTCACCCCTCCACTTT.

The chain recombines TRBV19 with TRBJ2-7; no clear D. V dropped 5 bases and J dropped 4 bases, with 9 bases sitting between them. CDR1 and CDR2 (germline): LNHDA, SQIVND (reference sequence). This CDR3 is 12 amino acids long. The CDR3 DNA reads as TGTGCCAGTAGTGCGGTAGGGTACGAGCAGTACTTC. Translated, it gives CASSAVGYEQYF. Looking up the rest from reference TRBV19 and TRBJ2-7 gives the full variable domain: DGGITQSPKYLFRKEGQNVTLSCEQNLNHDAMYWYRQDPGQGLRLIYYSQIVNDFQKGDIAEGYSVSREKKESFPLTVTSAQKNPTAFYLCASSAVGYEQYFGPGTRLTVT.

V gene TRBV7-2 combines with J gene TRBJ2-1; D remains ambiguous. V was trimmed by 4 bases and J by 4 bases, leaving 11 bases between them. The CDR3 runs 14 residues. Germline CDR1 SGHTA, CDR2 FQGNSA. The CDR3 is CASSSPMQYNEQFF. CDR3 DNA: TGTGCCAGCAGCTCACCAATGCAATACAATGAGCAGTTCTTC.

The rearrangement joins TRBV5-4 to TRBJ2-7; the match to TRBD1 covers 7 bases. With 5 bases clipped from V and 2 bases from J, the junction kept 7 bases outside the gene matches. The CDR3 is 14 residues long. CDR1 and CDR2 (germline): SGHNT, YYREEE (reference sequence). The CDR3 is CASSPRQGPYEQYF. The DNA for the CDR3 is TGTGCCAGCAGTCCACGACAGGGACCCTACGAGCAGTACTTC.

The chain joins TRBV7-9 to TRBJ1-4; D is uncertain. Germline CDR1 and CDR2: SEHNR and FQNEAQ (reference sequence). This CDR3 has 15 amino acids. Trimming took off 3 bases at V and 5 bases at J, with 13 bases between the two ends. The CDR3 bases are TGTGCCAGCAGCTTCTCAGCCTTAGGAAATGAAAAACTGTTTTTT. It translates to CASSFSALGNEKLFF.

The V call is TRBV10-3, the J call TRBJ1-1; D remains unclear. The germline V and J ends were trimmed by 3 bases and 4 bases, with 12 bases remaining between them. Germline CDR1 and CDR2: ENHRY and SYGVKD. This CDR3 region has 14 residues. The CDR3 reads CAISDWRVSTEAFF. CDR3 nucleotide sequence: TGTGCCATCAGTGACTGGCGGGTTAGCACTGAAGCTTTCTTT.

This chain joins TRBV7-6 and TRBJ2-3, with D possibly TRBD2 on 7 matching bases. The CDR3 is 16 residues long. Germline assignment: CDR1 SGHVS and CDR2 FNYEAQ. The V end lost 2 bases, the J end lost 6 bases, and 18 bases lay between the germline ends. In DNA, the CDR3 is TGTGCCAGCAGCTTAACGGCGGGGGCAGTATCCGATACGCAGTATTTT. Translating it yields CASSLTAGAVSDTQYF.

The V call is TRBV19, the J call TRBJ2-5; D not certain. The CDR3 has 15 amino acids. V lost 6 bases and J lost 0, with 14 bases in between. Germline V gives CDR1 LNHDA, CDR2 SQIVND (reference sequence). The chain's CDR3 is CASSLGKTYQETQYF. The CDR3 DNA is TGTGCCAGTAGCTTAGGCAAAACGTACCAAGAGACCCAGTACTTC. The entire variable domain, with the rest obtained from reference TRBV19 and TRBJ2-5, is as follows: DGGITQSPKYLFRKEGQNVTLSCEQNLNHDAMYWYRQDPGQGLRLIYYSQIVNDFQKGDIAEGYSVSREKKESFPLTVTSAQKNPTAFYLCASSLGKTYQETQYFGPGTRLLVL.

DNA for the CDR3: TGTGCCAGCAGCTTGCGGGACTGGACCTACAATGAGCAGTTCTTC. It encodes CASSLRDWTYNEQFF. The rearrangement links TRBV5-6 to TRBJ2-1; D possibly corresponds to TRBD2 (6 bases). CDR3 size: 15 residues. From germline, CDR1 is SGHDT and CDR2 YYEEEE. V was shortened by 1 base and J by 2 bases, with 10 bases between the two germline ends.

The rearrangement uses TRBV2 and TRBJ1-5; no clear D. The germline V gene encodes CDR1 SNHLY and CDR2 FYNNEI. The V and J ends lost 6 bases and 6 bases respectively, with 9 bases between them. The CDR3 runs to 12 residues. CDR3 nucleotides: TGTGCCAGCAGGGACCCCGGTCAGCCCCAGCATTTT. This sequence encodes CASRDPGQPQHF.

This clone occurred a few times. The CDR3: CASSEVRQETQYF. Written as DNA, the CDR3 is TGTGCCAGCAGCGAAGTCCGGCAAGAGACCCAGTACTTC. V is TRBV7-2 and J is TRBJ2-5; D remains ambiguous. The CDR3 consists of 13 residues. Germline V gives CDR1 SGHTA, CDR2 FQGNSA. Between the trimmed V and J ends, which lost 5 bases and 2 bases, there was a span of 9 bases.

In its sample, this clone was seen once. The chain employs TRBV2 and TRBJ1-2; D remains ambiguous. The ends were cut back, 7 bases at V and 2 bases at J, with 8 bases in the middle. The CDR3 extends over 12 amino acids. Germline V CDR1 and CDR2: SNHLY, FYNNEI. The CDR3 here is CASKWENYGYTF. The CDR3 bases are TGTGCCAGCAAATGGGAAAACTATGGCTACACCTTC.

J is TRBJ2-7 and V is TRBV6-5, with D perhaps matching TRBD1 (5 bases). Trimming stripped 4 bases from V and 6 bases from J, with 10 bases between. The CDR3 length is 12 residues. CDR1 is MNHEY and CDR2 is SVGAGI in the germline V gene. CDR3 region: CASSSGSGEQYF. In DNA form, the CDR3 reads TGTGCCAGCAGTTCAGGGTCGGGCGAGCAGTACTTC.

The gene calls are TRBV9 and TRBJ2-2; the match to TRBD1 covers 7 bases. Trimming removed 4 bases from V and 0 bases from J; junction bases left unmatched: 6. CDR3 length: 16 residues. Germline V CDR1 and CDR2: SGDLS, YYNGEE. The CDR3 is CASSFAGTANTGELFF. CDR3 in DNA: TGTGCCAGCAGCTTTGCCGGGACAGCGAACACCGGGGAGCTGTTTTTT.

This chain joins TRBV25-1 and TRBJ2-2, with D unclear. The V gene lost 10 bases and the J gene lost 0 bases, with 15 bases spanning the gap. CDR3 size: 15 residues. CDR1 and CDR2 (germline): MGHDK, SYGVNS. The CDR3 nucleotides are TGTGCCACCCGCCAGGAGCAGGCGAACACCGGGGAGCTGTTTTTT. This codes for CATRQEQANTGELFF.

The CDR3 bases are TGTGCCAGCAGTTGGACTAGCGGGGGGGCCGGGGAGACCCAGTACTTC. Translation gives CASSWTSGGAGETQYF. The chain links TRBV6-5 to TRBJ2-5; 15 nucleotides agree with TRBD2. Germline lookup yields CDR1 MNHEY and CDR2 SVGAGI. This CDR3 has 16 amino acids. V lost 4 bases to trimming and J lost 5 bases; unmatched junction nucleotides: 5.